The 18 T cell receptor beta chains below come from one sample, sequenced in a study of beta chain features in type 1 diabetes. Study-wide results and limits: Shorter TCRB CDR3s, moderately but significantly so, marked every one of the four CD4+ subsets in Type 1 diabetes patients.

No antigen has been assigned to these receptors. All of the isolated RNA was reverse transcribed, so expressed TCRB transcripts were sequenced. Only in-frame clones appear in the TCRdb table, and some are missing; sequencing was by immunoSEQ multiplex PCR. The sample lists 130,000 or so clones; 9% were seen once. Sequencing was done on a sample of central memory CD4+ T cells from blood. Receptors were obtained from a man under 40 with type 1 diabetes.

The J gene is TRBJ2-7, the V gene TRBV28; 9 nucleotides agree with TRBD1. Unmatched junction bases numbered 11, after V lost 5 bases and J lost 3 bases. This CDR3 spans 16 amino acids. CDR1 is MDHEN, CDR2 SYDVKM, per germline. The CDR3 loop reads CASSPQQGAPGYEQYF. Here the CDR3 DNA reads TGTGCCAGCAGTCCTCAACAGGGGGCCCCAGGCTACGAGCAGTACTTC.

This chain connects TRBV15 to TRBJ2-2; 11 nucleotides align to TRBD2. This CDR3 contains 17 residues. V lost 8 bases and J lost 0; bases outside the gene matches: 8. The V gene's germline CDR1 is LNHNV and CDR2 YYDKDF (reference sequence). The CDR3 DNA reads TGTGCCACCGCACCACTAGCGGGGGTCGCGAACACCGGGGAGCTGTTTTTT. It encodes CATAPLAGVANTGELFF.

This clone was observed a few times. The CDR3 bases are TGCGCCAGCAGGTCAGAGGTCGCAGATACGCAGTATTTT. This sequence encodes CASRSEVADTQYF. The chain carries TRBV5-1 and TRBJ2-3, with D hard to call. The V and J ends lost 5 bases and 4 bases respectively, with 11 bases between them. Germline V gene data show CDR1 as SGHRS and CDR2 as YFSETQ. CDR3 size: 13 residues.

This clone has just a few counts. The chain links TRBV6-6 to TRBJ2-3; 8 bases are shared with TRBD2. V lost 8 bases, J lost 6 bases, and 10 bases stayed unmatched. This CDR3 has 14 amino acids. Germline V CDR1 and CDR2: MNHNY, SVGAGI (reference sequence). CDR3 sequence: CASRSGLGVDTQYF. The CDR3 DNA sequence: TGTGCCAGCCGGTCGGGACTAGGGGTGGATACGCAGTATTTT.

This clone was seen more than once but under ten times. V is TRBV7-2 and J is TRBJ2-3; tentatively, D is TRBD1 (6 bases). The CDR3 spans 14 residues. The germline CDR1 and CDR2 sequences are SGHTA and FQGNSA. V lost 1 base, J lost 5 bases, and 10 bases lay in between. The CDR3 is CASSLVQGGDTQYF. In nucleotides, the CDR3 is TGTGCCAGCAGCTTAGTACAGGGTGGAGATACGCAGTATTTT.

This clone was seen more than once but under ten times. This chain uses TRBV19 with TRBJ2-1, with 11 positions matching TRBD2. The germline CDR1 and CDR2 sequences are LNHDA and SQIVND (reference sequence). This CDR3 is built from 17 residues. Losses at the gene ends were 3 bases for V and 3 bases for J; bases not matched to a gene: 7. The CDR3 nucleotides are TGTGCCAGTAGTATTTTACCTCTAGCGGGGGGCTACAATGAGCAGTTCTTC. Translating it yields CASSILPLAGGYNEQFF.

The CDR3 nucleotides read TGCAGCGCCTGGACAGGGGGCGGTCAGCCCCAGCATTTT. Its translation: CSAWTGGGQPQHF. The chain joins TRBV29-1 to TRBJ1-5; TRBD1 aligns across 11 bases. There are 13 residues in the CDR3. With 7 bases clipped from V and 6 bases from J, the junction kept 5 bases outside the gene matches. Germline CDR1 is SQVTM and CDR2 is ANQGSEA.

This clone was detected only a few times. The rearrangement links TRBV27 to TRBJ2-3, with D unclear. From germline, CDR1 is MNHEY and CDR2 SMNVEV (reference sequence). The V end lost 2 bases, the J end lost 0 bases, and 6 bases lay between the germline ends. The CDR3 is made up of 14 amino acids. The CDR3 sequence is CASSLVESTDTQYF. CDR3 coding DNA: TGTGCCAGCAGTTTAGTCGAGAGCACAGATACGCAGTATTTT.

This clone appeared a few times. V and J are TRBV11-2 and TRBJ1-5, with D hard to call. V was cut by 4 bases and J by 6 bases, with 7 bases left in between. CDR1 is SGHAT, CDR2 FQNNGV, per germline. The CDR3 is 12 residues long. This CDR3 reads CASSSEGQPQHF. The DNA of the CDR3 is TGTGCCAGCAGCTCGGAGGGTCAGCCCCAGCATTTT.

The table lists this clone with a few counts. V is TRBV7-2 and J is TRBJ2-3; 10 bases match TRBD2. With 1 base clipped from V and 4 bases from J, the junction kept 2 bases outside the gene matches. Germline V gives CDR1 SGHTA, CDR2 FQGNSA. The CDR3 runs to 15 residues. The CDR3 sequence: CASSLGLAGADTQYF. CDR3 DNA sequence: TGTGCCAGCAGCTTAGGACTAGCGGGCGCAGATACGCAGTATTTT.

This clone occurred a few times. This chain uses TRBV6-1 with TRBJ2-3, with D tentatively TRBD1 (5 bases). This CDR3 contains 16 residues. V was cut by 3 bases and J by 2 bases, with 15 bases left in between. Germline V gene lookup returns CDR1 MNHNS and CDR2 SASEGT. The CDR3 loop is CASSEGPHRYTDTQYF. CDR3 DNA sequence: TGTGCCAGCAGTGAGGGGCCCCACCGTTACACAGATACGCAGTATTTT.

J is TRBJ1-1 and V is TRBV25-1; D remains ambiguous. The V end was cut by 3 bases, the J end by 2 bases, with 10 bases between. This CDR3 contains 14 residues. The germline V gene has CDR1 MGHDK and CDR2 SYGVNS. CDR3 nucleotide sequence: TGTGCCAGCAGTGAGCCGGGTACCAACACTGAAGCTTTCTTT. Translation gives CASSEPGTNTEAFF.

This clone has only a few counts. The rearrangement uses TRBV7-9 and TRBJ1-3; D gene uncertain. CDR1 is SEHNR, CDR2 FQNEAQ, per germline (reference sequence). There are 15 residues in the CDR3. V lost 6 bases, J lost 0 bases, and 12 bases lay in between. DNA for the CDR3: TGTGCCAGCAGGCTCCGGGGAGGCTCTGGAAACACCATATATTTT. Residues: CASRLRGGSGNTIYF.

The rearrangement links TRBV7-2 to TRBJ1-5, with 8 bases identical to TRBD1. V lost 2 bases and J lost 5; bases outside the gene matches: 11. Germline V gene sequence: CDR1 SGHTA, CDR2 FQGNSA. The CDR3 consists of 17 residues. This CDR3 reads CASSLSLHGQGDQPQHF. DNA for the CDR3: TGTGCCAGCAGCTTATCCCTCCATGGACAGGGTGATCAGCCCCAGCATTTT.

The rearrangement joins TRBV5-1 to TRBJ2-7; TRBD2 aligns across 11 bases. Germline lookup yields CDR1 SGHRS and CDR2 YFSETQ. The CDR3 covers 15 residues. Losses at the gene ends were 4 bases for V and 0 bases for J; bases not matched to a gene: 3. CDR3 sequence: CASSKGLAGSYEQYF. In DNA, the CDR3 is TGCGCCAGCAGCAAAGGACTAGCGGGCTCCTACGAGCAGTACTTC.

This chain uses TRBV10-3 with TRBJ1-2, with D uncertain. Germline values: CDR1 ENHRY, CDR2 SYGVKD. V was clipped by 3 bases and J by 6 bases, with 11 bases between them. The CDR3 has 13 residues. For the CDR3, the DNA is TGTGCCATCAGTGAAAAAAGTTTAGATGGCTACACCTTC. Translation: CAISEKSLDGYTF.

This chain uses TRBV6-1 with TRBJ1-5; D gene ambiguous. The CDR3 runs 14 residues. Germline assignment: CDR1 MNHNS and CDR2 SASEGT. The V end lost 3 bases, the J end lost 9 bases, and 15 bases lay between the germline ends. The CDR3 region has the DNA TGTGCCAGCAGTGATCTGGGGAGAGCGGGGCCCCAGCATTTT. It codes for CASSDLGRAGPQHF.

In its sample, this clone was seen many times. The rearrangement uses TRBV2 and TRBJ2-6, with 9 positions matching TRBD1. J gave up 4 bases and V 4 bases, and 8 bases lay outside the gene matches. CDR1 is SNHLY, CDR2 FYNNEI, per germline. The CDR3 covers 17 residues. CDR3 nucleotide sequence: TGTGCCAGCAGTGCTGTACAGGGGGCCACAGGGGCCAACGTCCTGACTTTC. Amino acid sequence: CASSAVQGATGANVLTF.